This T cell receptor beta chain was identified in a study of blood T cell repertoires in COVID-19 (dated by TCRdb to the early 2020s). Background for the entire study: Collaborator samples came from the United States, Italy and Spain and covered acute and convalescent phases of COVID-19. Samples came from the ongoing ImmuneRACE study (first 160 participants) plus 1,254 subjects from 6 global collaborators. The repertoires were made available in a free public database intended to serve as a resource for research on the immune response to SARS-CoV-2. Deeply sampled blood TCRbeta repertoires from subjects exposed to, actively infected with, or recovered from COVID-19 were included in the dataset. The prospective study material was composed of cDNA or gDNA derived from T cells, B-cell-depleted T cells, or PBMCs. The sample metadata nearly always contained a de-identified subject ID, COVID-19 status, age in years and sex. Where HLA class I and class II types were available, the types were taken from metadata supplied by the sample provider, not from assay-based typing.

Beyond this particular receptor, the publication reports: The amount of clinical and demographic metadata varied by source and participant and was provided uncurated.

To note about this clone: The target of this receptor is not known. Within one base of it there is no much larger clone, and no base qualities were kept.

Sequences LGHNA (CDR1) and YNFKEQ (CDR2) are obtained from the germline V gene. The V and J ends are trimmed by 0 bases and 7 bases, leaving 4 bases between them. The CDR3, from cysteine to phenylalanine, totals 12 residues. Just CDR3 DNA is preserved here, 36 bases in frame from base 1. Each collaborating institution followed its own protocols to collect whole blood in K2EDTA tubes. For TCRbeta analysis, collaborators shipped samples as frozen whole blood, isolated PBMCs, or DNA extracted from either of those sample types. TCRbeta CDR3 regions were amplified from genomic DNA by means of the immunoSEQ Assay, a bias-controlled multiplex PCR. Per the original workflow: The number of nucleated cells in each sample was estimated from the amplification of reference gene primers within the assay. Sequence reads were collapsed and filtered to measure the absolute abundance of every unique TCRbeta CDR3 rearrangement. For each sample, productive Simpson clonality was calculated as the square root of Simpson's diversity index over productive rearrangements. Sourced from immuneACCESS, this table was stored by TCRdb with only in-frame sequences that have V and J called. A share of the clones is absent; for the studies checked, an unresolved V gene accounts for under half, and the remainder has no known explanation. V, J and clone size are taken as reported in that table, and D and trimming were inferred from the DNA itself. The sample table lists about 76,000 clones, around 88% of them with a count of one. The ten biggest clones cover around 8% of the sample.

This sequence uses TRBV4-2 and TRBJ2-1; the D gene cannot be resolved reliably. What was sequenced was peripheral blood. The source of this sequence is a man aged 25 to 45 with acute or convalescent COVID-19. The nucleotide sequence is given as TGTGCCAGCAGCCAAGACGCGAATGAGCAGTTCTTC. The resulting protein is CASSQDANEQFF.